The rows below give T cell receptor beta chains drawn from one sample of a study of blood T cell repertoires in COVID-19. The assay was immunoSEQ multiplex PCR, and TCRdb's table has in-frame clones only and misses some. Among around 220,000 clones listed, around 90% were seen once. Sequencing was performed on peripheral blood. Receptors were obtained from a man between 18 and 29 years old with active or convalescent COVID-19. CDR3s leave out the opening cysteine and the closing phenylalanine or tryptophan. Each record gives: J gene, V gene, CDR3 protein.

J gene: TRBJ2-7
V gene: TRBV6-6
CDR3 protein: ASSMDRAYEQY

J gene: TRBJ2-7
V gene: TRBV11-2
CDR3 protein: ASSLQVAGASEQY

J gene: TRBJ1-1
V gene: TRBV27
CDR3 protein: ASSPYGPGDTEAF

J gene: TRBJ2-2
V gene: TRBV19
CDR3 protein: ASSTMVSPGELF

J gene: TRBJ1-5
V gene: TRBV28
CDR3 protein: ASRLGTGNQPQH

J gene: TRBJ2-7
V gene: TRBV28
CDR3 protein: ASSSPREQY

J gene: TRBJ2-5
V gene: TRBV3-1/TRBV3-2
CDR3 protein: ASSHGAGVVGETQY

J gene: TRBJ2-6
V gene: TRBV5-5
CDR3 protein: ASSLVLRTGTSSGANVLT

J gene: TRBJ2-1
V gene: TRBV4-1
CDR3 protein: ASSQDLSGGYNEQF

J gene: TRBJ1-1
V gene: TRBV5-5
CDR3 protein: ASSLDSGPVVISF

J gene: TRBJ2-1
V gene: TRBV5-1
CDR3 protein: ASSYSGTQHNEQF

J gene: TRBJ2-2
V gene: TRBV11-2
CDR3 protein: ASSLFARQGLTGELF

J gene: TRBJ2-7
V gene: TRBV5-1
CDR3 protein: ASSSPSPSDEQY

J gene: TRBJ2-3
V gene: TRBV6-1
CDR3 protein: ASSERPSIWSNTDTQY

J gene: TRBJ1-3
V gene: TRBV18
CDR3 protein: ASSRPSGNTIY

J gene: TRBJ1-2
V gene: TRBV9
CDR3 protein: ASSVGAAGYT

J gene: TRBJ2-1
V gene: TRBV5-6
CDR3 protein: ASSLDPFQTGEQF

J gene: TRBJ2-2
V gene: TRBV27
CDR3 protein: ASSPDRYTGELF

J gene: TRBJ2-3
V gene: TRBV2
CDR3 protein: ASGRWASRTDTQY

J gene: TRBJ1-2
V gene: TRBV5-1
CDR3 protein: ASSLVQAEGGYT

J gene: TRBJ2-3
V gene: TRBV15
CDR3 protein: ATGRQDSTDTQY

J gene: TRBJ2-2
V gene: TRBV6-5
CDR3 protein: ASRPGQGLTGELF

J gene: TRBJ2-3
V gene: TRBV5-4
CDR3 protein: ASSLGRGSGTDTQY